Listed here are 30 T cell receptor beta chains from one sample, sequenced in a study of T-cell reconstitution after alpha-beta-depleted transplantation in children. The authors prepared the TCRbeta library with unique molecular identifiers. TCRdb called the PCR reads again in MiXCR, with one record for every CDR3 protein. The table has 70,000 to 95,000 distinct CDR3 sequences, 10% to 15% seen once. Sample: PBMCs from the stem cell graft donor, taken from the stem cell graft. Every receptor here comes from a human donor who donated a stem cell graft to a child with inherited bone marrow failure.

This chain links TRBV19 with TRBJ1-4; D not certain. The CDR3 has 13 amino acids. The ends were cut back, 8 bases at V and 3 bases at J, with 10 bases in the middle. CDR1 is LNHDA and CDR2 is SQIVND in the germline V gene (reference sequence). CDR3 DNA sequence: TGTGCCAGTGCGGCGGCACCTAATGAAAAACTGTTTTTT. Translating it yields CASAAAPNEKLFF.

The rearrangement joins TRBV20-1 to TRBJ2-7; D uncertain. Germline CDR1 and CDR2: DFQATT and SNEGSKA (reference sequence). V was cut by 1 base and J by 4 bases, with 11 bases left in between. CDR3 size: 13 residues. The CDR3: CSARGPFGYEQYF. The CDR3 nucleotides are TGCAGTGCTAGAGGCCCCTTCGGGTACGAGCAGTACTTC.

The chain employs TRBV27 and TRBJ1-5; no definite D call. Germline V lookup: CDR1 MNHEY, CDR2 SMNVEV (reference sequence). The CDR3 length is 15 residues. With 5 bases removed from V and 3 bases from J, the gap between germline ends came to 14 bases. The CDR3 coding sequence is TGTGCCAGCAGTCCTATGGGTTTACCCAATCAGCCCCAGCATTTT. It translates to CASSPMGLPNQPQHF.

This clonotype was observed at least ten times. The rearrangement joins TRBV10-2 to TRBJ1-1; D is ambiguous. V was shortened by 5 bases and J by 0 bases, with 7 bases between the two germline ends. Germline assignment: CDR1 WSHSY and CDR2 SAAADI. The CDR3 covers 13 residues. Here the CDR3 reads CASSRKMNTEAFF. Here the CDR3 DNA reads TGCGCCAGCAGTCGAAAAATGAACACTGAAGCTTTCTTT.

This clonotype was seen repeatedly, ten times or more. This chain joins TRBV4-1 and TRBJ2-3; TRBD2 aligns across 15 bases. The CDR3 has 15 residues. Germline values: CDR1 MGHRA, CDR2 YSYEKL. The V and J ends lost 4 bases and 8 bases, in that order; junction bases with no gene match: 4. CDR3 DNA: TGCGCCAGCAGCCGCGGACTAGCGGGAGGGGGTACGCAGTATTTT. Amino acid sequence: CASSRGLAGGGTQYF.

In its sample, this clonotype was seen a few times. The chain uses TRBV29-1 and TRBJ2-4, with D possibly TRBD2 on 5 matching bases. The CDR3 sequence is 16 residues long. V shed 4 bases and J shed 0 bases, with 16 bases lying between them. Per the germline V gene, CDR1 is SQVTM and CDR2 is ANQGSEA. CDR3 protein: CSVGGAGLLAKNIQYF. As DNA, the CDR3 is TGCAGCGTTGGAGGCGCGGGTCTCCTAGCCAAAAACATTCAGTACTTC.

This clonotype occurred a few times. The chain uses TRBV9 and TRBJ2-3, with TRBD2 as a possible D gene (7 bases). Germline CDR1 is SGDLS and CDR2 is YYNGEE. This CDR3 is 17 amino acids long. The germline V and J ends were trimmed by 2 bases and 0 bases, with 16 bases remaining between them. The CDR3 reads CASSVTGRGSSTDTQYF. The CDR3, as DNA: TGTGCCAGCAGCGTCACAGGGAGGGGGTCTAGCACAGATACGCAGTATTTT. The full variable domain, its missing parts supplied by reference TRBV9 and TRBJ2-3, is DSGVTQTPKHLITATGQRVTLRCSPRSGDLSVYWYQQSLDQGLQFLIQYYNGEERAKGNILERFSAQQFPDLHSELNLSSLELGDSALYFCASSVTGRGSSTDTQYFGPGTRLTVL.

The sample holds many counts of this clonotype. V gene TRBV20-1 combines with J gene TRBJ2-7; 7 nucleotides line up with TRBD1. Germline values: CDR1 DFQATT, CDR2 SNEGSKA (reference sequence). The J segment lost 4 bases and the V segment lost 6 bases, leaving 12 bases of the junction unmatched. The CDR3 sequence is 14 residues long. CDR3 in amino acids: CSARQGSPEYEQYF. The CDR3 nucleotides read TGCAGTGCACGACAGGGTTCGCCAGAATACGAGCAGTACTTC.

This clonotype showed up many times. V gene TRBV29-1 combines with J gene TRBJ1-2; TRBD1 might be the D (5 bases). CDR1 SQVTM and CDR2 ANQGSEA come from the germline V gene. V lost 0 bases to trimming and J lost 4 bases, with 12 bases between them. The CDR3 is made up of 14 amino acids. This chain's CDR3 is CSVEDPGAGYGYTF. The CDR3, as DNA: TGCAGCGTTGAAGATCCCGGGGCCGGCTATGGCTACACCTTC. Based on the CDR3 plus reference TRBV29-1 and TRBJ1-2, the full variable domain is SAVISQKPSRDICQRGTSLTIQCQVDSQVTMMFWYRQQPGQSLTLIATANQGSEATYESGFVIDKFPISRPNLTFSTLTVSNMSPEDSSIYLCSVEDPGAGYGYTFGSGTRLTVV.

This clonotype has ten or more counts. The rearrangement joins TRBV20-1 to TRBJ2-7, with D possibly being TRBD2 (7 bases). V was clipped by 6 bases and J by 0 bases, with 15 bases between them. CDR1 is DFQATT, CDR2 SNEGSKA, per germline (reference sequence). This CDR3 has 14 residues. CDR3 protein: CSATPGGHSYEQYF. CDR3 DNA: TGCAGTGCCACTCCCGGGGGGCACTCCTACGAGCAGTACTTC.

The rearrangement links TRBV28 to TRBJ1-6, with D hard to call. The CDR3 is 14 residues long. Germline V gene sequence: CDR1 MDHEN, CDR2 SYDVKM. The V gene lost 6 bases and the J gene lost 6 bases, with 12 bases spanning the gap. The CDR3 sequence: CASSLEEGNSPLHF. The CDR3 nucleotides read TGTGCCAGCAGCCTGGAGGAGGGTAATTCACCCCTCCACTTT.

This clonotype was observed a handful of times. The chain couples TRBV6-5 to TRBJ2-1, with D possibly matching TRBD2 (5 bases). V lost 2 bases and J lost 7, with 9 bases in between. The CDR3 extends over 13 amino acids. CDR1 and CDR2 from the germline V gene are MNHEY and SVGAGI. The DNA for the CDR3 is TGTGCCAGCAGTTACGGTAGAGGGAATGAGCAGTTCTTC. It yields the protein CASSYGRGNEQFF.

This clonotype was recorded at least ten times. This chain links TRBV7-9 with TRBJ2-5, with 7 bases identical to TRBD1. The CDR3 loop spans 14 amino acids. Germline CDR1 is SEHNR and CDR2 is FQNEAQ (reference sequence). Trimming at V came to 5 bases and at J to 5 bases, leaving 8 bases not matched to a gene. The CDR3 spells CASSPGQLRETQYF. In DNA, the CDR3 is TGTGCCAGCAGCCCGGGACAGCTCCGGGAGACCCAGTACTTC.

This clonotype appeared many times. The rearrangement links TRBV18 to TRBJ1-6; TRBD1 matches at 12 bases. V dropped 0 bases and J dropped 10; count of bases not matched to a gene: 1. CDR1 and CDR2 (germline): KGHSH, LQKENI. This CDR3 contains 15 residues. CDR3 sequence (DNA): TGTGCCAGCTCACCACCGGGACAGGGGGCCTCACCCCTCCACTTT. Translated: CASSPPGQGASPLHF.

The chain couples TRBV7-9 to TRBJ2-5; possible D gene TRBD2, 6 bases. The CDR3 covers 12 residues. Trimming took 5 bases from V and 4 from J, leaving 8 bases between them. The germline V gene encodes CDR1 SEHNR and CDR2 FQNEAQ (reference sequence). The CDR3 loop is CASSRLGETQYF. In DNA, the CDR3 is TGTGCCAGCAGCCGACTAGGAGAGACCCAGTACTTC.

This sequence joins TRBV10-3 and TRBJ2-3; TRBD1 matches at 12 bases. Germline loops: CDR1 ENHRY, CDR2 SYGVKD. This CDR3 region has 16 residues. V shed 2 bases, J shed 2 bases, and the junction held 2 bases outside the gene matches. The CDR3 is CAISEGTGGITDTQYF. In DNA form, the CDR3 reads TGTGCCATCAGTGAGGGGACAGGGGGCATCACAGATACGCAGTATTTT.

In its sample, this clonotype was seen many times. The chain recombines TRBV9 with TRBJ2-1; 10 nucleotides match TRBD1. CDR3 length: 15 residues. J gave up 10 bases and V 4 bases, and 11 bases lay outside the gene matches. Germline V lookup: CDR1 SGDLS, CDR2 YYNGEE. This CDR3 is CASSTRDRGRGEQFF. CDR3 coding DNA: TGTGCCAGCAGCACCCGGGACAGGGGTCGGGGAGAGCAGTTCTTC. Variable domain in full (rest from reference TRBV9 and TRBJ2-1): DSGVTQTPKHLITATGQRVTLRCSPRSGDLSVYWYQQSLDQGLQFLIQYYNGEERAKGNILERFSAQQFPDLHSELNLSSLELGDSALYFCASSTRDRGRGEQFFGPGTRLTVL.

This clonotype has ten or more counts. J is TRBJ1-1 and V is TRBV27; D is ambiguous. The CDR3 extends over 14 amino acids. Trimming took off 2 bases at V and 6 bases at J, with 13 bases between the two ends. Germline assignment: CDR1 MNHEY and CDR2 SMNVEV (reference sequence). The CDR3 bases are TGTGCCAGCAGTTTAGGAGGGCTCTTAGCTGAAGCTTTCTTT. Translating gives CASSLGGLLAEAFF.

This clonotype was picked up many times. This sequence joins TRBV4-2 and TRBJ2-3; D remains ambiguous. The V end was cut by 6 bases, the J end by 2 bases, with 3 bases between. This CDR3 is built from 11 residues. The germline V gene encodes CDR1 LGHNA and CDR2 YNFKEQ. CDR3 sequence (DNA): TGTGCCAGCAGATACACAGATACGCAGTATTTT. Translating gives CASRYTDTQYF.

This clonotype came up many times. The rearrangement uses TRBV11-1 and TRBJ2-1; 7 bases match TRBD1. V trimming: 4 bases; J trimming: 9 bases; junction bases outside the gene matches: 18. Germline CDR1 SGHAT, CDR2 FQDESV (reference sequence). The CDR3 totals 17 residues. Written as DNA, the CDR3 is TGTGCCAGCAGCTCCATGCCGGGACAGTTTTATGGAAGTGAGCAGTTCTTC. Protein: CASSSMPGQFYGSEQFF.

In its sample, this clonotype was seen many times. The chain combines TRBV6-5 with TRBJ1-5; D possibly corresponds to TRBD1 (5 bases). Trimming pared 5 bases from V and 5 bases from J, leaving 22 bases between. The CDR3 totals 17 residues. CDR1 and CDR2 from the germline V gene are MNHEY and SVGAGI. CDR3 sequence: CASSSDRTGKAYQPQHF. CDR3 DNA sequence: TGTGCCAGCAGTAGTGACCGAACAGGAAAGGCCTATCAGCCCCAGCATTTT.

This clonotype was counted at least ten times. The rearrangement uses TRBV7-9 and TRBJ1-4, with D perhaps matching TRBD1 (5 bases). This CDR3 comprises 16 residues. The ends were cut back, 4 bases at V and 0 bases at J, with 12 bases in the middle. Germline CDR1 and CDR2: SEHNR and FQNEAQ (reference sequence). CDR3 amino acids: CASSSRTTATNEKLFF. CDR3 in DNA: TGTGCCAGCAGCTCCAGGACAACTGCAACTAATGAAAAACTGTTTTTT.

This clonotype was seen many times. The CDR3 DNA sequence: TGCGCCAGCAGCTTTAGGGGGCAGGGGGCCTACGAGCAGTACTTC. It translates to CASSFRGQGAYEQYF. The chain is built from TRBV5-1 and TRBJ2-7; 7 bases are shared with TRBD1. CDR1 is SGHRS, CDR2 YFSETQ, per germline. The CDR3 is 15 amino acids. V trimming: 2 bases; J trimming: 2 bases; junction bases outside the gene matches: 7.

This clonotype came up many times. The V call is TRBV7-8, the J call TRBJ2-3, with 7 bases fitting TRBD2. Germline V CDR1 and CDR2: SGHVS, FQNEAQ. V shed 5 bases and J 0 bases; nucleotides not matched to a gene: 14. This CDR3 has 18 amino acids. The CDR3 region has the DNA TGTGCCAGCAGCACCCCCTTGGGGGGGGGATTAAGCACAGATACGCAGTATTTT. This codes for CASSTPLGGGLSTDTQYF.

The chain uses TRBV12-2 and TRBJ2-1; TRBD2 is the table's D call, not checked against the DNA. TRBV12-2 is a recognized pseudogene. The CDR3 sequence is 15 residues long. This CDR3 reads CASRLVAGGHNEHFF. The CDR3 DNA sequence: TGTGCAAGTCGCTTAGTAGCGGGAGGACACAATGAGCATTTCTTC.

This clonotype was detected many times. The V call is TRBV29-1, the J call TRBJ2-5; D is uncertain. V gave up 7 bases and J gave up 4 bases, with 16 bases separating them. CDR1 SQVTM and CDR2 ANQGSEA come from the germline V gene. CDR3 size: 13 residues. CDR3 sequence (DNA): TGCAGCGCCCAACGCCTAAACGGAGAGACCCAGTACTTC. Protein product: CSAQRLNGETQYF.

V and J are TRBV29-1 and TRBJ1-2; D remains ambiguous. V was trimmed by 0 bases and J by 4 bases, leaving 6 bases between them. The CDR3 is 12 residues long. CDR1 and CDR2 (germline): SQVTM, ANQGSEA. CDR3 residues: CSVEDHVYGYTF. As DNA, the CDR3 is TGCAGCGTTGAAGATCATGTCTATGGCTACACCTTC.

This clonotype was seen ten or more times. V and J are TRBV5-1 and TRBJ2-1; 13 bases are a match to TRBD2. There are 17 residues in the CDR3. The germline CDR1 and CDR2 sequences are SGHRS and YFSETQ. V was clipped by 2 bases and J by 9 bases; unmatched bases: 11. CDR3 nucleotide sequence: TGCGCCAGCAGCTTCCTACCACTAGCGGGGGGGCCGGGTGAGCAGTTCTTC. This encodes CASSFLPLAGGPGEQFF.

The table lists this clonotype with many counts. The V call is TRBV2, the J call TRBJ2-2, with 13 bases that match TRBD2. The CDR3 loop spans 17 amino acids. V shed 5 bases and J 0 bases; nucleotides not matched to a gene: 3. Germline-derived CDR1 and CDR2 are SNHLY and FYNNEI. CDR3 nucleotides: TGTGCCAGCAGTCAGACTAGCGGGGGGCCGAACACCGGGGAGCTGTTTTTT. This sequence encodes CASSQTSGGPNTGELFF.

This clonotype was seen ten or more times. This chain connects TRBV5-1 to TRBJ2-7, with 7 bases that match TRBD1. The V and J ends lost 4 bases and 6 bases, in that order; junction bases with no gene match: 4. This CDR3 comprises 12 residues. Germline CDR1 reads SGHRS; CDR2 reads YFSETQ. The CDR3 DNA sequence: TGCGCCAGCAGCCTACAGGGGAGCGAGCAGTACTTC. It encodes CASSLQGSEQYF.